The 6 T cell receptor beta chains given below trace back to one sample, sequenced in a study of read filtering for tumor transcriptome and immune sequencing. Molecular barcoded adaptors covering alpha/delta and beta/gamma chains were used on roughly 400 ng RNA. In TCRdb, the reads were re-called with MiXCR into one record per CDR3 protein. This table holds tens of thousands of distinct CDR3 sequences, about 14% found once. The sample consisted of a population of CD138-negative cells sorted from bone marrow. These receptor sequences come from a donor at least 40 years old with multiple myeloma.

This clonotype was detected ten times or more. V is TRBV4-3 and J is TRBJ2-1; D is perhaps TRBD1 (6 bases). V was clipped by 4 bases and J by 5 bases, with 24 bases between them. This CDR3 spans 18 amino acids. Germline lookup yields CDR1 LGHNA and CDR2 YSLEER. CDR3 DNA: TGCGCCAGCAGCCCGCCCACCTACAAGGACGAGGGGGACAATGAGCAGTTCTTC. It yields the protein CASSPPTYKDEGDNEQFF.

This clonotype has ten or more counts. The CDR3 region is CASSQLWTSGSTDTQYF. In DNA form, the CDR3 reads TGTGCCAGCAGCCAACTTTGGACTAGCGGGAGCACAGATACGCAGTATTTT. The rearrangement links TRBV3-1 to TRBJ2-3; 11 bases line up with TRBD2. CDR3 length: 17 amino acids. Germline V CDR1 and CDR2: LGHDT, YNNKEL (reference sequence). V was pared by 2 bases and J by 0 bases, with 4 bases of the junction left unmatched.

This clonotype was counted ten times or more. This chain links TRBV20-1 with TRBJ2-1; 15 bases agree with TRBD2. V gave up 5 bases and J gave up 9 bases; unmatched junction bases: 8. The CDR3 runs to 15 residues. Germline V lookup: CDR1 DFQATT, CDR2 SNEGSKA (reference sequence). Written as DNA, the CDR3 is TGCAGTGCTGGACTAGCGGGAGGGCCCTATTTTGAGCAGTTCTTC. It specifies CSAGLAGGPYFEQFF.

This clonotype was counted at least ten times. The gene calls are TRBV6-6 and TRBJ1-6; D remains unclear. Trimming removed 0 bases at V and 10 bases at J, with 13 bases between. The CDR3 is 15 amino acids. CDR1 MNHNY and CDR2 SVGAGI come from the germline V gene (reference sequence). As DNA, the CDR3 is TGTGCCAGCAGTTACTCAGGAATCAGCAGCTCACCCCTCCACTTT. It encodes CASSYSGISSSPLHF.

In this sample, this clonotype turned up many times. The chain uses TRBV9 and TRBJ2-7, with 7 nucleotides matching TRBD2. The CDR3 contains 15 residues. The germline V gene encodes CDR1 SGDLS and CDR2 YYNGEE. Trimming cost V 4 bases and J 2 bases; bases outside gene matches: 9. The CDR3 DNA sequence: TGTGCCAGCAGCCAAAGCGGGGCGGGAACCTACGAGCAGTACTTC. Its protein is CASSQSGAGTYEQYF.

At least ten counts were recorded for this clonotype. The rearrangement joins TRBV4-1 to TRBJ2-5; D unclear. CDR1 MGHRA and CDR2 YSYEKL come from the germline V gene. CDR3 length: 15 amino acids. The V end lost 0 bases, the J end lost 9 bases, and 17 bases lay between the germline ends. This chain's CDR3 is CASSQDSDSGGSQYF. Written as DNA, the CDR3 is TGCGCCAGCAGCCAAGACTCTGATTCGGGTGGGTCCCAGTACTTC.